The next 29 T cell receptor beta chains were all read from a single sample in a study of blood T cells in healthy people across ages. Using a J-beta primer mix together with a sample-barcoded 5' primer, a second PCR was run for 7 to 11 cycles. Using its own MiXCR run on the 5' RACE reads, TCRdb lists one record per CDR3 protein. Altogether about 1 million distinct CDR3 sequences are present, 45% being singletons, with the ten largest covering under 20%. Sequenced: blood. These receptors were obtained from a woman aged 60 to 75 in good health.

This clonotype was counted at least ten times. CDR3 bases: TGTGCCAGCAGGATAGGGGGGCATAATGAAAAACTGTTTTTT. Protein sequence: CASRIGGHNEKLFF. This rearrangement joins TRBV28 to TRBJ1-4; perhaps TRBD1 as D (6 bases). Germline CDR1 is MDHEN and CDR2 is SYDVKM. The CDR3 is 14 residues long. Trimming took 6 bases from V and 4 from J, leaving 12 bases between them.

This clonotype was counted a single time. The V and J genes are TRBV6-2 or TRBV6-3 and TRBJ2-1, with 7 bases fitting TRBD1. Germline-derived CDR1 and CDR2 are MNHEY and SVGEGT. J was trimmed by 8 bases and V by 5 bases; bases with no gene match: 6. CDR3 size: 13 residues. CDR3 nucleotides: TGTGCCAGCAGTGAGGGACAGTGGGATGAGCAGTTCTTC. Its translation is CASSEGQWDEQFF.

CDR3 sequence: CAISDRGPSYEQYF. The CDR3 DNA sequence: TGTGCCATCAGTGATAGGGGACCCTCCTACGAGCAGTACTTC. The chain couples TRBV10-3 to TRBJ2-7; the D gene could be TRBD1 or TRBD2 (5 bases each). Trimming pared 3 bases from V and 0 bases from J, leaving 9 bases between. The CDR3 is made up of 14 amino acids. From germline, CDR1 is ENHRY and CDR2 SYGVKD.

A few counts support this clonotype. This chain joins TRBV30 and TRBJ2-2; 12 bases agree with TRBD2. CDR1 is GTSNPN, CDR2 SVGIG, per germline (reference sequence). Trimming removed 0 bases from V and 6 bases from J; junction bases left unmatched: 2. The CDR3 sequence is 15 residues long. The CDR3 DNA follows: TGTGCCTGGAGTGTTTCTAGCGGGAGGGCCGGGGAGCTGTTTTTT. Amino acid sequence: CAWSVSSGRAGELFF.

V gene TRBV4-2 combines with J gene TRBJ1-2; tentatively, D is TRBD1 (6 bases). This CDR3 contains 13 residues. Trimming removed 6 bases at V and 4 bases at J, with 12 bases between. Per germline, CDR1 LGHNA and CDR2 YNFKEQ. The CDR3 sequence: CASRQQGAYGYTF. The CDR3 DNA reads as TGTGCCAGCAGGCAACAGGGCGCCTATGGCTACACCTTC.

About this clonotype: It may be a read error: a sequence one base away is much more abundant. This chain connects TRBV12-3 or TRBV12-4 to TRBJ1-5; D may be TRBD1 (5 bases). The CDR3 spans 13 residues. V was trimmed by 6 bases and J by 5 bases, leaving 11 bases between them. The CDR3 nucleotides are TGTGCCAGCAGCCAGGGACCAGATCAGCCCCAGCATTTT. This encodes CASSQGPDQPQHF.

This clonotype has only a few counts. CDR3 DNA sequence: TGTGCCAGCAGCTTAGTGGAGGGTCCAACCTACGAGCAGTTCTTC. Translating it yields CASSLVEGPTYEQFF. The chain has TRBV13 and TRBJ2-1; possibly TRBD2 for D (6 bases). V was clipped by 1 base and J by 10 bases, with 17 bases between them. Germline V CDR1 and CDR2: PRHDT, FYEKMQ (reference sequence). The CDR3 consists of 15 residues.

This clonotype was counted a single time. The chain combines TRBV20-1 with TRBJ2-7; TRBD2 might be the D (6 bases). CDR1 and CDR2 from the germline V gene are DFQATT and SNEGSKA (reference sequence). There are 14 residues in the CDR3. The germline V and J ends were trimmed by 6 bases and 10 bases, with 25 bases remaining between them. CDR3 sequence: CSAPARTTREIQYF. The CDR3 DNA sequence: TGCAGTGCACCTGCAAGGACTACACGGGAGATCCAGTACTTC.

This clonotype was observed a handful of times. The CDR3 bases are TGTGCCAGCAGTTACTCGTCCCCGAGCTCCTACAATGAGCAGTTCTTC. Residues: CASSYSSPSSYNEQFF. This rearrangement joins TRBV6-5 to TRBJ2-1, with D unclear. The V gene lost 0 bases and the J gene lost 0 bases, with 9 bases spanning the gap. In germline, CDR1 is MNHEY, CDR2 SVGAGI. This CDR3 is built from 16 residues.

The genes are TRBV20-1 and TRBJ2-5, with 10 bases identical to TRBD2. Germline V gene lookup returns CDR1 DFQATT and CDR2 SNEGSKA (reference sequence). The CDR3 loop spans 16 amino acids. The V gene end was trimmed by 0 bases and the J gene end by 5 bases; junction bases not matched to a gene: 9. CDR3 coding DNA: TGCAGTGCTAGAGATGGGTCTAGCGGGAGCCACGAGACCCAGTACTTC. As protein: CSARDGSSGSHETQYF.

Comment on this clonotype: At one boundary the junction diverges from the germline segment, which might be a read error. The genes are TRBV7-2 and TRBJ2-2, with D maybe TRBD2 (6 bases). This CDR3 comprises 16 residues. The germline gives CDR1 SGHTA, CDR2 FQGNSA. CDR3 nucleotides: TGTGCCGGCAGCTCATGGGCGGGACGGAACACCGGGGAGCTGTTTTTT. This sequence encodes CAGSSWAGRNTGELFF.

The V gene is TRBV20-1, the J gene TRBJ2-7, with TRBD2 matching 8 bases. The trim removed 4 bases at V and 5 bases at J, leaving 10 bases unmatched. Per the germline V gene, CDR1 is DFQATT and CDR2 is SNEGSKA (reference sequence). The CDR3 length is 14 residues. The CDR3 sequence is CSATPGSSGNEQYF. DNA for the CDR3: TGCAGTGCTACCCCCGGGAGTAGCGGGAACGAGCAGTACTTC.

The rearrangement links TRBV6-5 to TRBJ2-7, with D possibly matching TRBD1 (7 bases). V was clipped by 4 bases and J by 2 bases, with 18 bases between them. Germline V gene sequence: CDR1 MNHEY, CDR2 SVGAGI. The CDR3 length is 16 residues. The CDR3, as DNA: TGTGCCAGCAGTTTTGGAGGGACAGTCCCGACCTACGAGCAGTACTTC. It yields the protein CASSFGGTVPTYEQYF.

This clonotype has just a few counts. The CDR3 reads CASSLRGGTSHEQFF. CDR3 nucleotides: TGTGCCAGCAGCTTACGGGGTGGGACTAGCCATGAGCAGTTCTTC. The J gene is TRBJ2-1, the V gene TRBV7-3, with 9 bases identical to TRBD2. CDR1 SGHTA and CDR2 FQGTGA come from the germline V gene. This CDR3 comprises 15 residues. Trimming removed 2 bases from V and 8 bases from J; junction bases left unmatched: 7. Together with reference TRBV7-3 and TRBJ2-1, the CDR3 gives the full variable domain: GAGVSQTPSNKVTEKGKYVELRCDPISGHTALYWYRQSLGQGPEFLIYFQGTGAADDSGLPNDRFFAVRPEGSVSTLKIQRTERGDSAVYLCASSLRGGTSHEQFFGPGTRLTVL.

V is TRBV6-5 and J is TRBJ2-7; 7 bases match TRBD1. After removal of 7 bases from V and 2 bases from J, the junction contained 8 bases not matched to a gene. This CDR3 spans 14 amino acids. Germline V gene lookup returns CDR1 MNHEY and CDR2 SVGAGI. This chain's CDR3 is CASTRDSEAYEQYF. The CDR3 bases are TGTGCCAGCACCCGGGACAGTGAGGCCTACGAGCAGTACTTC.

This sequence joins TRBV20-1 and TRBJ2-2, with TRBD2 matching 13 bases. Trimming cost V 0 bases and J 3 bases; bases outside gene matches: 10. The CDR3 has 19 residues. In germline, CDR1 is DFQATT, CDR2 SNEGSKA (reference sequence). CDR3 amino acids: CSARDNRLAGGWDTGELFF. In DNA form, the CDR3 reads TGCAGTGCTAGAGATAATAGACTAGCGGGAGGATGGGACACCGGGGAGCTGTTTTTT.

This clonotype has a handful of counts. The V call is TRBV4-2, the J call TRBJ2-5; 8 nucleotides line up with TRBD2. This CDR3 contains 15 residues. V dropped 1 base and J dropped 5; count of bases not matched to a gene: 6. CDR1 LGHNA and CDR2 YNFKEQ come from the germline V gene. In nucleotides, the CDR3 is TGTGCCAGCAGCCAAGCCATCGGGACTAGTGAGACCCAGTACTTC. Amino acids: CASSQAIGTSETQYF.

The rearrangement joins TRBV11-2 to TRBJ2-7; D not certain. The CDR3 loop spans 14 amino acids. Germline assignment: CDR1 SGHAT and CDR2 FQNNGV. V was shortened by 2 bases and J by 7 bases, with 15 bases between the two germline ends. DNA of the CDR3: TGTGCCAGCAGCTTACAGTGGGGATCGTCGGAGCAGTACTTC. Its translation: CASSLQWGSSEQYF.

The rearrangement links TRBV6-6 to TRBJ2-3; D possibly uses TRBD1 or TRBD2 (5 bases each). CDR1 MNHNY and CDR2 SVGAGI come from the germline V gene (reference sequence). V was shortened by 11 bases and J by 2 bases, with 20 bases between the two germline ends. This CDR3 spans 15 amino acids. In DNA form, the CDR3 reads TGTGCCTCCCCCTCGGGGCAGGGAGTCACAGATACGCAGTATTTT. This translates into CASPSGQGVTDTQYF.

The V and J genes are TRBV28 and TRBJ1-5, with D unclear. The CDR3 is 15 amino acids. Trimming pared 4 bases from V and 0 bases from J, leaving 10 bases between. Germline CDR1 is MDHEN and CDR2 is SYDVKM. The CDR3: CASSSQEYSNQPQHF. The CDR3 region has the DNA TGTGCCAGCAGTTCGCAGGAGTATAGCAATCAGCCCCAGCATTTT.

The chain combines TRBV20-1 with TRBJ2-1; 11 nucleotides match TRBD2. The germline V gene encodes CDR1 DFQATT and CDR2 SNEGSKA (reference sequence). With 0 bases clipped from V and 0 bases from J, the junction kept 7 bases outside the gene matches. CDR3 size: 18 residues. The chain's CDR3 is CSARDPSGRPGSYNEQFF. For the CDR3, the DNA is TGCAGTGCTAGAGATCCTAGCGGGAGGCCCGGCTCCTACAATGAGCAGTTCTTC.

The rearrangement joins TRBV7-3 to TRBJ2-1, with 7 nucleotides matching TRBD1. Judging by the DNA end, TRBJ2-7 fits better; the J call may be wrong. Germline assignment: CDR1 SGHTA and CDR2 FQGTGA. The CDR3 covers 12 residues. The CDR3 nucleotides read TGTGCCAGCAGCTTAGGCAGGGGGAAGCAGTACTTC. It specifies CASSLGRGKQYF.

The J gene is TRBJ1-5, the V gene TRBV11-2; TRBD1 might be the D (5 bases). Germline CDR1 reads SGHAT; CDR2 reads FQNNGV. The length of the CDR3 is 16 residues. Trimming took 1 base from V and 2 from J, leaving 12 bases between them. Here the CDR3 DNA reads TGTGCCAGCAGCTTAGGACCGGGGCGAGGCAATCAGCCCCAGCATTTT. Its protein is CASSLGPGRGNQPQHF.

This rearrangement joins TRBV2 to TRBJ2-3; 9 nucleotides align to TRBD1. Germline CDR1 SNHLY, CDR2 FYNNEI. V shed 6 bases, J shed 3 bases, and the junction held 4 bases outside the gene matches. The CDR3 is made up of 14 amino acids. For the CDR3, the DNA is TGTGCCAGCAGGGCCGGGACAGGGACAGATACGCAGTATTTT. It yields the protein CASRAGTGTDTQYF.

This clonotype occurred many times. A much larger clone lies a single base off, so this may be a read error. The chain joins TRBV6-5 to TRBJ2-1; D unclear. The germline gives CDR1 MNHEY, CDR2 SVGAGI. The CDR3 covers 14 residues. V was shortened by 5 bases and J by 6 bases, with 14 bases between the two germline ends. CDR3 coding DNA: TGTGCCAGCAGTGACCTGGCCAGGATCAATGAGCAGTTCTTC. Translation: CASSDLARINEQFF.

This clonotype occurred a few times. The chain recombines TRBV25-1 with TRBJ2-7, with D perhaps matching TRBD1 (6 bases). Germline V gene lookup returns CDR1 MGHDK and CDR2 SYGVNS. The CDR3 is 15 amino acids. Deletions cut 0 bases from V and 0 bases from J, with 9 bases between. In nucleotides, the CDR3 is TGTGCCAGCAGTGAATATGGACAGCCCTCCTACGAGCAGTACTTC. Translation gives CASSEYGQPSYEQYF.

The chain couples TRBV18 to TRBJ2-1; 13 bases agree with TRBD2. CDR3 size: 19 residues. Looked up from germline, CDR1 is KGHSH and CDR2 is LQKENI. Unmatched junction bases numbered 17, after V lost 5 bases and J lost 7 bases. DNA of the CDR3: TGTGCCAGCTCAAAAACCTCCGAGAGGACTAGCGGGAGCAGAAATGAGCAGTTCTTC. This translates into CASSKTSERTSGSRNEQFF. Together with reference TRBV18 and TRBJ2-1, the CDR3 gives the full variable domain: NAGVMQNPRHLVRRRGQEARLRCSPMKGHSHVYWYRQLPEEGLKFMVYLQKENIIDESGMPKERFSAEFPKEGPSILRIQQVVRGDSAAYFCASSKTSERTSGSRNEQFFGPGTRLTVL.

The table lists this clonotype with a few counts. The chain couples TRBV4-1 to TRBJ1-4; D ambiguous. Looked up from germline, CDR1 is MGHRA and CDR2 is YSYEKL. Trimming removed 4 bases from V and 8 bases from J, with 14 bases in between. The CDR3 is 14 amino acids. Written as DNA, the CDR3 is TGCGCCAGCAGCCTCCGAACCAGGTTCGAAAAACTGTTTTTT. It codes for CASSLRTRFEKLFF.

V is TRBV10-1 and J is TRBJ2-5; D gene uncertain. Trimming removed 3 bases at V and 2 bases at J, with 7 bases between. The CDR3 contains 13 residues. Germline CDR1 reads WNHNN; CDR2 reads SYGVQD (reference sequence). The CDR3 sequence: CASSESSQETQYF. The CDR3 coding sequence is TGCGCCAGCAGTGAAAGCAGTCAAGAGACCCAGTACTTC.